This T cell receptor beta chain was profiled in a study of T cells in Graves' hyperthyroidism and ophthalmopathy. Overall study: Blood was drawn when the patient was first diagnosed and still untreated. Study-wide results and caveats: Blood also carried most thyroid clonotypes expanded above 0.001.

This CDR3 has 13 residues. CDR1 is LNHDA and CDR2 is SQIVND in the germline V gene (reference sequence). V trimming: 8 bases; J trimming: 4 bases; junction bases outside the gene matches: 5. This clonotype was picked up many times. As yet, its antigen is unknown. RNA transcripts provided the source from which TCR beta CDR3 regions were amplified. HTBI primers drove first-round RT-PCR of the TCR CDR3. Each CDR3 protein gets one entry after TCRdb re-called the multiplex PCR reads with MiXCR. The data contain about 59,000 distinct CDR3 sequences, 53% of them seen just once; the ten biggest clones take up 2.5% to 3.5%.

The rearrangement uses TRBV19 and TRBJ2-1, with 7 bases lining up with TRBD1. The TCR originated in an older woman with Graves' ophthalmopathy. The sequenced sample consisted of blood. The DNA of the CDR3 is TGTGCCAGTGGGGGACAGATATACAATGAGCAGTTCTTC. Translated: CASGGQIYNEQFF. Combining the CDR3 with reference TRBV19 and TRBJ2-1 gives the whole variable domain DGGITQSPKYLFRKEGQNVTLSCEQNLNHDAMYWYRQDPGQGLRLIYYSQIVNDFQKGDIAEGYSVSREKKESFPLTVTSAQKNPTAFYLCASGGQIYNEQFFGPGTRLTVL.